These 13 T cell receptor beta chains were sequenced from one sample in a study of cytomegalovirus exposure and HLA in healthy donors. The PCR ran on 60 Vbeta and 13 Jbeta primers. Sequencing was performed with immunoSEQ multiplex PCR; in TCRdb, only in-frame clones are kept and a portion is missing. The sample consists of fewer than 250,000 clones, about four fifths of them appearing once. The specimen was PBMCs. These receptors all stem from a woman aged 45 to 65 in good health and CMV-seropositive.

The genes are TRBV5-1 and TRBJ1-1; 8 nucleotides match TRBD1. With 2 bases clipped from V and 8 bases from J, the junction kept 2 bases outside the gene matches. The CDR3 sequence is 12 residues long. Germline CDR1 and CDR2: SGHRS and YFSETQ. The CDR3 reads CASSFSGGEAFF. CDR3 DNA: TGCGCCAGCAGCTTTTCAGGGGGCGAAGCTTTCTTT.

V is TRBV11-1 and J is TRBJ2-1, with 9 positions matching TRBD2. CDR1 is SGHAT, CDR2 FQDESV, per germline (reference sequence). This CDR3 contains 15 residues. The junction had 3 bases not matched to a gene; V was cut back by 2 bases and J by 4 bases. CDR3 region: CASSLRRGGYNEQFF. In DNA, the CDR3 is TGTGCCAGCAGCTTAAGGCGGGGGGGATACAATGAGCAGTTCTTC.

V gene TRBV6-6 combines with J gene TRBJ2-1; tentatively, D is TRBD2 (7 bases). Germline-derived CDR1 and CDR2 are MNHNY and SVGAGI (reference sequence). This CDR3 region has 12 residues. V lost 8 bases and J 8 bases, leaving 13 bases between the germline ends. CDR3 in DNA: TGTGCCAGCGCGGGGGCCGGCGATGAGCAGTTCTTC. Its protein product is CASAGAGDEQFF.

V usage is TRBV6-5 and J usage is TRBJ1-2; 7 positions match TRBD1. Trimming took 5 bases from V and 6 from J; bases not matched to a gene: 3. The CDR3 covers 12 residues. The germline gives CDR1 MNHEY, CDR2 SVGAGI. CDR3 region: CASSRQGHGYTF. The CDR3 bases are TGTGCCAGCAGTCGACAGGGACATGGCTACACCTTC.

The chain carries TRBV5-1 and TRBJ2-1; 12 positions match TRBD2. In germline, CDR1 is SGHRS, CDR2 YFSETQ. CDR3 length: 16 residues. Trimming at V came to 4 bases and at J to 8 bases, leaving 10 bases not matched to a gene. The CDR3 sequence is CASSGRLAGAVDEQFF. CDR3 sequence (DNA): TGCGCCAGCAGCGGCCGACTAGCGGGGGCTGTCGATGAGCAGTTCTTC. The full variable domain, with the rest looked up from reference TRBV5-1 and TRBJ2-1, is KAGVTQTPRYLIKTRGQQVTLSCSPISGHRSVSWYQQTPGQGLQFLFEYFSETQRNKGNFPGRFSGRQFSNSRSEMNVSTLELGDSALYLCASSGRLAGAVDEQFFGPGTRLTVL.

This rearrangement joins TRBV5-1 to TRBJ2-5; D call uncertain. The CDR3 consists of 14 residues. The germline V gene encodes CDR1 SGHRS and CDR2 YFSETQ. Trimming left V 1 base short and J 1 base short, with 8 bases between. As DNA, the CDR3 is TGCGCCAGCAGCTTGAAGGCAGGCCAAGAGACCCAGTACTTC. This sequence encodes CASSLKAGQETQYF.

The V gene is TRBV5-1, the J gene TRBJ1-2; 12 nucleotides align to TRBD1. V shed 4 bases and J 4 bases; nucleotides not matched to a gene: 11. The CDR3 is made up of 17 amino acids. CDR1 and CDR2 from the germline V gene are SGHRS and YFSETQ. The CDR3 DNA reads as TGCGCCAGCAGCCCGGGGACAGGGGGCTTCGTGAGCTATGGCTACACCTTC. Its translation: CASSPGTGGFVSYGYTF. The complete variable domain, with remaining parts taken from reference TRBV5-1 and TRBJ1-2, reads KAGVTQTPRYLIKTRGQQVTLSCSPISGHRSVSWYQQTPGQGLQFLFEYFSETQRNKGNFPGRFSGRQFSNSRSEMNVSTLELGDSALYLCASSPGTGGFVSYGYTFGSGTRLTVV.

The genes are TRBV6-1 and TRBJ2-1; tentative D call: TRBD1 (6 bases). Trimming removed 5 bases from V and 3 bases from J, with 17 bases in between. Germline assignment: CDR1 MNHNS and CDR2 SASEGT. This CDR3 is 16 amino acids long. The CDR3 here is CASSKDDRYHYNEQFF. The CDR3 coding sequence is TGTGCCAGCAGTAAAGACGACAGGTATCACTACAATGAGCAGTTCTTC.

The CDR3 nucleotides read TGTGCCAGCAGCACAGGACTAGCGTTCCGAAATGAGCAGTTCTTC. Amino acid sequence: CASSTGLAFRNEQFF. The rearrangement joins TRBV9 to TRBJ2-1; 9 nucleotides agree with TRBD2. Per the germline V gene, CDR1 is SGDLS and CDR2 is YYNGEE. After removal of 4 bases from V and 7 bases from J, the junction contained 9 bases not matched to a gene. The CDR3 loop spans 15 amino acids.

The chain employs TRBV11-2 and TRBJ2-1, with 12 positions matching TRBD2. Germline-derived CDR1 and CDR2 are SGHAT and FQNNGV. J was trimmed by 8 bases and V by 3 bases; bases with no gene match: 8. The CDR3 totals 16 residues. CDR3 nucleotide sequence: TGTGCCAGCAGCTTTTCGCTAGCGGGGGGGCATGATGAGCAGTTCTTC. This encodes CASSFSLAGGHDEQFF.

In its sample, this clone was seen a few times. The CDR3 DNA sequence: TGTGCCAGCAGTACCCCCGACAGACGGAACCTTGGCTACACCTTC. It is translated as CASSTPDRRNLGYTF. This chain links TRBV28 with TRBJ1-2; possibly TRBD1 for D (5 bases). Trimming cost V 5 bases and J 7 bases, with 20 bases left between them. In germline, CDR1 is MDHEN, CDR2 SYDVKM. CDR3 size: 15 residues.

This sequence joins TRBV30 and TRBJ1-1; TRBD1 might be the D (5 bases). The CDR3 totals 13 residues. Per germline, CDR1 GTSNPN and CDR2 SVGIG (reference sequence). Between the trimmed V and J ends, which lost 3 bases and 0 bases, there was a span of 8 bases. The CDR3: CAWRTAMNTEAFF. DNA of the CDR3: TGTGCCTGGAGGACAGCGATGAACACTGAAGCTTTCTTT.

This chain joins TRBV6-1 and TRBJ1-4; 10 bases fit TRBD1. J lost 7 bases, V lost 1 base, and 0 bases had no gene match. Germline assignment: CDR1 MNHNS and CDR2 SASEGT. The CDR3 consists of 14 residues. As DNA, the CDR3 is TGTGCCAGCAGTGAAGGACAGGGGGCTGAAAAACTGTTTTTT. Protein sequence: CASSEGQGAEKLFF.